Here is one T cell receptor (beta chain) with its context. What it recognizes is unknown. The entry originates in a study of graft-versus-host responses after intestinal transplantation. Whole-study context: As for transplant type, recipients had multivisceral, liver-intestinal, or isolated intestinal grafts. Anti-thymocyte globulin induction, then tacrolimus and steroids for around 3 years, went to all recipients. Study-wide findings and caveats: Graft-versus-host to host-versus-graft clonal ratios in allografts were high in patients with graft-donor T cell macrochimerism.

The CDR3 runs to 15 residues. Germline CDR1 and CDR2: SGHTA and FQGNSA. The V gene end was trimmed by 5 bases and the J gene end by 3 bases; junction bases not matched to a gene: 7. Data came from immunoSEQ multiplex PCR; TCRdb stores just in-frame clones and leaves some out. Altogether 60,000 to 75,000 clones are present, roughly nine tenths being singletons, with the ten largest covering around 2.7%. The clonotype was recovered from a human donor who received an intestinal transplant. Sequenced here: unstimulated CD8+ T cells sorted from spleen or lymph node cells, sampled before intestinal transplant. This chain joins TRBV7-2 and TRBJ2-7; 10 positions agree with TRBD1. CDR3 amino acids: CASSLSRDRGYEQYF. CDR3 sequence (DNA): TGTGCCAGCAGCCTGAGCCGGGACAGGGGCTACGAGCAGTACTTC.